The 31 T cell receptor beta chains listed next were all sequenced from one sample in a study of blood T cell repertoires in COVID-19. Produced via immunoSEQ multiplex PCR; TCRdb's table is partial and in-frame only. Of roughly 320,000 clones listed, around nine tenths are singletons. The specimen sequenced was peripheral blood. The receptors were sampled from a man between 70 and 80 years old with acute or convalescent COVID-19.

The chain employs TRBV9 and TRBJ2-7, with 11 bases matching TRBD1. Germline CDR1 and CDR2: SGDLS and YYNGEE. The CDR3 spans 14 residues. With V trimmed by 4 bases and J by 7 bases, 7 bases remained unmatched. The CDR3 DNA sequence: TGTGCCAGCAGCCAAGGACAGGGGGCTTGGGAGCAGTACTTC. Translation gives CASSQGQGAWEQYF.

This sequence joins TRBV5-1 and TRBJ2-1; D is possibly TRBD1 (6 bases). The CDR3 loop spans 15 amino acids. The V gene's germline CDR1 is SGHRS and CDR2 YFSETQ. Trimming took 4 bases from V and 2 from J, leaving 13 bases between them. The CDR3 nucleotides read TGCGCCAGCAGCCGGACAGAGGATACCTACAATGAGCAGTTCTTC. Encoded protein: CASSRTEDTYNEQFF.

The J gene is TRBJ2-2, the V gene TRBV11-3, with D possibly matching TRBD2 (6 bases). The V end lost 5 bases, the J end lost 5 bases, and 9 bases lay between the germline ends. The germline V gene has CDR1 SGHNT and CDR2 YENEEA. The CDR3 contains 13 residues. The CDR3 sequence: CASSPGLTGELFF. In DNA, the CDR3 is TGTGCCAGCAGCCCTGGACTAACCGGGGAGCTGTTTTTT.

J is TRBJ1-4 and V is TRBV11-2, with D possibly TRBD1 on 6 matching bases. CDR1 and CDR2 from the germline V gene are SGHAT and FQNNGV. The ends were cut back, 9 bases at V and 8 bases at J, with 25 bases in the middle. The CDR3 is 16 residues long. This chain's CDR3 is CASLDAGALEGEKLFF. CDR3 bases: TGTGCCAGTCTTGACGCAGGGGCGCTTGAGGGGGAAAAACTGTTTTTT. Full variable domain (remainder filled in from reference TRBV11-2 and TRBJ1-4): EAGVAQSPRYKIIEKRQSVAFWCNPISGHATLYWYQQILGQGPKLLIQFQNNGVVDDSQLPKDRFSAERLKGVDSTLKIQPAKLEDSAVYLCASLDAGALEGEKLFFGSGTQLSVL.

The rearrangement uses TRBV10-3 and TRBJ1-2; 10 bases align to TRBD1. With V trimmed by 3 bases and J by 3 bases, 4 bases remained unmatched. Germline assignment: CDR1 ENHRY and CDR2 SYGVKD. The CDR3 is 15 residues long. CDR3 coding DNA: TGTGCCATCAGTGATCCAGACAGGGGGCACTATGGCTACACCTTC. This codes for CAISDPDRGHYGYTF.

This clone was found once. DNA of the CDR3: TGTGCCAGCAGCCAAGTCGGAGGTCTCGCTGAGCAGTTCTTC. Its protein is CASSQVGGLAEQFF. This chain links TRBV14 with TRBJ2-1, with D possibly being TRBD2 (5 bases). Germline values: CDR1 SGHDN, CDR2 FVKESK. Trimming left V 1 base short and J 9 bases short, with 13 bases between. The CDR3 consists of 14 residues.

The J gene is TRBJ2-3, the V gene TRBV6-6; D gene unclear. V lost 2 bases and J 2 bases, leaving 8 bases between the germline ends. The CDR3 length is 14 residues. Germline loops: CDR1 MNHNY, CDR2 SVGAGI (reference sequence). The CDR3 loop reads CASSYRGVTDTQYF. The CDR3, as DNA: TGTGCCAGCAGTTACCGCGGCGTCACAGATACGCAGTATTTT.

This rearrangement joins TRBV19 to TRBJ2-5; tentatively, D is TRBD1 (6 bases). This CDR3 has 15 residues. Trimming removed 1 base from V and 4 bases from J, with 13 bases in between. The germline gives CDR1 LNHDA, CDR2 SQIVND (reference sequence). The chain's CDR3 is CASSIAPTGGETQYF. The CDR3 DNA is TGTGCCAGTAGTATAGCCCCGACAGGAGGAGAGACCCAGTACTTC.

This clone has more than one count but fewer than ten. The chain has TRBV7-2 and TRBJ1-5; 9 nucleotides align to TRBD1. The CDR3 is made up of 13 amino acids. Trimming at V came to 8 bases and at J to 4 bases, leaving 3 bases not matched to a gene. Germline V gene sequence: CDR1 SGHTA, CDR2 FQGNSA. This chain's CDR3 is CASGQGWNQPQHF. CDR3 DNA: TGTGCCAGCGGACAGGGGTGGAATCAGCCCCAGCATTTT.

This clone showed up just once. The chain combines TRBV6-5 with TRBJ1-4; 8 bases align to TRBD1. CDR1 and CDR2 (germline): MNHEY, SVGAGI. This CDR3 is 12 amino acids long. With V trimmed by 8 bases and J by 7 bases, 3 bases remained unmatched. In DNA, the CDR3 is TGTGCCAGCGGACAGGGTAGTGAAAAACTGTTTTTT. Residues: CASGQGSEKLFF.

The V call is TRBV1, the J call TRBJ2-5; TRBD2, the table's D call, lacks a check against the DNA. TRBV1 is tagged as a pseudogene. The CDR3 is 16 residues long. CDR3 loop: CTSASWGLADGGGEYF. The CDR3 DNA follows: TGCACCAGCGCTTCCTGGGGACTAGCGGACGGAGGGGGGGAGTACTTC.

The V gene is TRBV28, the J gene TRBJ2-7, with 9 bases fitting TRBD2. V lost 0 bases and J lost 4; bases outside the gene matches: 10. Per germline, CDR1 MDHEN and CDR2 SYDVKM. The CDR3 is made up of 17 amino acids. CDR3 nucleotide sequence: TGTGCCAGCAGTTTATGGGGTCCAAGGACTAGCGCATACGAGCAGTACTTC. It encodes CASSLWGPRTSAYEQYF.

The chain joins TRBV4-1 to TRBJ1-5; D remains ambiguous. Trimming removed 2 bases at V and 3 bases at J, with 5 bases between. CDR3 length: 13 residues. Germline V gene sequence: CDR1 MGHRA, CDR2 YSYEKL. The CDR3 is CASSQQFNQPQHF. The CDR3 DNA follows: TGCGCCAGCAGCCAACAGTTCAATCAGCCCCAGCATTTT.

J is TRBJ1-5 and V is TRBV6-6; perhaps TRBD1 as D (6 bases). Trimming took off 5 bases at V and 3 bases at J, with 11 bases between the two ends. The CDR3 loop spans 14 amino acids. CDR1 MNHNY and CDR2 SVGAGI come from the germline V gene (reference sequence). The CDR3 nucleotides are TGTGCCAGCAGTCAACAGGGTACCAATCAGCCCCAGCATTTT. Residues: CASSQQGTNQPQHF.

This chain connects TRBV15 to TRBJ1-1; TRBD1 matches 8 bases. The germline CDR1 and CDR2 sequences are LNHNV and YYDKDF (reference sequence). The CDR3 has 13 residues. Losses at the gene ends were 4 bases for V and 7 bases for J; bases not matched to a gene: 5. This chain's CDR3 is CATSKQGAYEAFF. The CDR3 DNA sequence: TGTGCCACCAGCAAGCAGGGGGCTTATGAAGCTTTCTTT.

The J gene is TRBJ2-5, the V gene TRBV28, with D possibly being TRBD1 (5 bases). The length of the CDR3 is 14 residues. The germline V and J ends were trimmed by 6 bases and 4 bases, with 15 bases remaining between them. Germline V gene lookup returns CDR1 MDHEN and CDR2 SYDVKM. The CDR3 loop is CASRRTGDGETQYF. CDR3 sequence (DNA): TGTGCCAGCAGGAGAACAGGTGATGGAGAGACCCAGTACTTC.

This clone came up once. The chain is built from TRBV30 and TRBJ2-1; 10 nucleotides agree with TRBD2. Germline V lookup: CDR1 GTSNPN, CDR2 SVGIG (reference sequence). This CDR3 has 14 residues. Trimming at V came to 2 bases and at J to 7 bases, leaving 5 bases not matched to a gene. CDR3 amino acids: CAWSSGGAWNEQFF. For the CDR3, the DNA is TGTGCCTGGAGTAGCGGGGGGGCTTGGAATGAGCAGTTCTTC.

The CDR3 DNA sequence: TGTGCCAGCAGCCAAGACGCTCCCTCGACAGGGAAAGAGACCCAGTACTTC. Translation gives CASSQDAPSTGKETQYF. The V call is TRBV3-1 (or the pseudogene TRBV3-2), the J call TRBJ2-5; 7 bases fit TRBD1. V gave up 0 bases and J gave up 3 bases; unmatched junction bases: 10. The CDR3 spans 17 residues. Germline loops: CDR1 LGHDT, CDR2 YNNKEL (reference sequence).

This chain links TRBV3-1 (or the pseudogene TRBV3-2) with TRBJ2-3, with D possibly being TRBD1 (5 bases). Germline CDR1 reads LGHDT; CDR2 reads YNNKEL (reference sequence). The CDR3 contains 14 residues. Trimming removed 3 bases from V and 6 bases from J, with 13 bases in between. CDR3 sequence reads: CASSQVQGDDTQYF. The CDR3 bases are TGTGCCAGCAGCCAGGTCCAAGGGGATGATACGCAGTATTTT.

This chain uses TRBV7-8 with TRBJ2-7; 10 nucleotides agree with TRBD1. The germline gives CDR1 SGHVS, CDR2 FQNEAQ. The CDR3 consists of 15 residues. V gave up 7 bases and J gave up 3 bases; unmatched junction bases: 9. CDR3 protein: CASIALGQGDYEQYF. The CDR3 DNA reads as TGTGCCAGCATCGCCCTCGGACAGGGGGACTACGAGCAGTACTTC.

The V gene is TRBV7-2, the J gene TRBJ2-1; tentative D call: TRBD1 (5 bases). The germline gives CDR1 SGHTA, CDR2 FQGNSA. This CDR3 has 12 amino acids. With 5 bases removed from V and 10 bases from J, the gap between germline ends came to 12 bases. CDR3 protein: CASSIRVGEQFF. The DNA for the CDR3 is TGTGCCAGCAGCATCAGGGTTGGGGAGCAGTTCTTC.

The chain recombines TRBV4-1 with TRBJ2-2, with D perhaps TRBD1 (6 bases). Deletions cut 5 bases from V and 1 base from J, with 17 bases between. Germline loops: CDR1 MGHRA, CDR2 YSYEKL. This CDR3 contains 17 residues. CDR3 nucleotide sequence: TGCGCCAGCAGCTTTTCTCCCGGGACAATGAACACCGGGGAGCTGTTTTTT. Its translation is CASSFSPGTMNTGELFF.

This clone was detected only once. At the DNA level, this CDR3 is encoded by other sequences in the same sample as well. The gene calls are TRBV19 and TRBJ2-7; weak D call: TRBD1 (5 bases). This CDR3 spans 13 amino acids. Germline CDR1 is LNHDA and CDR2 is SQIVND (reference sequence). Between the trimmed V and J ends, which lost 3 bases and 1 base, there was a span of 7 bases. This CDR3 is CASSIDSSYEQYF. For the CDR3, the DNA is TGTGCCAGTAGTATCGACAGTTCCTACGAGCAGTACTTC.

The CDR3, as DNA: TGTGCCAGCAGCTTGGCACGGGCTCGGACAGGGGGCACAGATACGCAGTATTTT. This encodes CASSLARARTGGTDTQYF. The chain uses TRBV7-8 and TRBJ2-3; 9 nucleotides line up with TRBD1. This CDR3 contains 18 residues. Germline V lookup: CDR1 SGHVS, CDR2 FQNEAQ. Germline trimming cut 3 bases from V and 1 base from J; bases unmatched to any gene: 11.

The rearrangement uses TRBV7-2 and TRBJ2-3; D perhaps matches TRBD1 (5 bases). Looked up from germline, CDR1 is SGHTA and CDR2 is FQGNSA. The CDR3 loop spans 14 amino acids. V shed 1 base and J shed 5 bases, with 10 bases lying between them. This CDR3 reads CASSLVAGLDTQYF. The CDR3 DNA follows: TGTGCCAGCAGCTTAGTGGCAGGGCTAGATACGCAGTATTTT. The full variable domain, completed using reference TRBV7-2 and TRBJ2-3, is GAGVSQSPSNKVTEKGKDVELRCDPISGHTALYWYRQSLGQGLEFLIYFQGNSAPDKSGLPSDRFSAERTGGSVSTLTIQRTQQEDSAVYLCASSLVAGLDTQYFGPGTRLTVL.

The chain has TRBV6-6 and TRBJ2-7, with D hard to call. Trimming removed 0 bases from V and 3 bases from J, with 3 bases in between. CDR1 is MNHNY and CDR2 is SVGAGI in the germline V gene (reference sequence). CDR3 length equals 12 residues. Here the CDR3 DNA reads TGTGCCAGCAGTTACTCATACTACGAGCAGTACTTC. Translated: CASSYSYYEQYF.

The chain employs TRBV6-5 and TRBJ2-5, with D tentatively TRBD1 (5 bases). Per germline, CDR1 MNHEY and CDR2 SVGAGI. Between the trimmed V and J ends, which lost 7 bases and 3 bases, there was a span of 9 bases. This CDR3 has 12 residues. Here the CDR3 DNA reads TGTGCCAGCAAAACAGGAAAAGAGACCCAGTACTTC. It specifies CASKTGKETQYF.

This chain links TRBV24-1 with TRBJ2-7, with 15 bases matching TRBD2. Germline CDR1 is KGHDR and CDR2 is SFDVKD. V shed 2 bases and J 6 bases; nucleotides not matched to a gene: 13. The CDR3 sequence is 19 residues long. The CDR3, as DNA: TGTGCCACCAGTGATTCCAGACGTGGACTAGCGGGAGGGCCTCCCGAGCAGTACTTC. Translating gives CATSDSRRGLAGGPPEQYF.

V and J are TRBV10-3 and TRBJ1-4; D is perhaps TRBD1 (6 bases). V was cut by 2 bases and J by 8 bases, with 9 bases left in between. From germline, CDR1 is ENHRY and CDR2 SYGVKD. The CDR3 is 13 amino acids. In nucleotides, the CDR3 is TGTGCCATCAGTGAGCAAGGGACAGAAAAACTGTTTTTT. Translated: CAISEQGTEKLFF.

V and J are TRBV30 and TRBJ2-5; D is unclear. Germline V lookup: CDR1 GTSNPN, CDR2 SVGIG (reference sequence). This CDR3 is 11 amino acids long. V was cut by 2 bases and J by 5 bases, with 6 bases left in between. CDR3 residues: CAWSLGETQYF. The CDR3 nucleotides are TGTGCCTGGAGTCTCGGGGAGACCCAGTACTTC. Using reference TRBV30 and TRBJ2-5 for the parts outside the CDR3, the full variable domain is SQTIHQWPATLVQPVGSPLSLECTVEGTSNPNLYWYRQAAGRGLQLLFYSVGIGQISSEVPQNLSASRPQDRQFILSSKKLLLSDSGFYLCAWSLGETQYFGPGTRLLVL.

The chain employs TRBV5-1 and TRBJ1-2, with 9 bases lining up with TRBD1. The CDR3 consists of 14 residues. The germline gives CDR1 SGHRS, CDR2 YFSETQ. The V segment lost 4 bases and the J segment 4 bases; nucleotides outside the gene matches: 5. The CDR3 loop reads CASSAQQGAYGYTF. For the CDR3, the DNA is TGCGCCAGCAGCGCTCAACAGGGGGCCTATGGCTACACCTTC.